This TCR beta chain comes out of a study of CD8 T cells in ankylosing spondylitis. Study outcomes and limitations: Clones tied to disease were said to be significantly enriched in matched ankylosing spondylitis synovial fluid. Ankylosing spondylitis blood appeared to be characterized by a TCR beta motif of under 10 highly homologous variants.

As regards this clonotype: The antigen remains undetermined.

The ends were cut back, 4 bases at V and 3 bases at J, with 14 bases in the middle. CDR3 length equals 15 residues. Germline CDR1 is SEHNR and CDR2 is FQNEAQ (reference sequence). With molecular barcodes, quantitative 5'-RACE was used to make the TCR beta libraries. MiXCR, applied by TCRdb to the 5' RACE reads, yields one record per CDR3 protein. The table records over 450,000 distinct CDR3 sequences, over 9.5% of them present only once. The J gene is TRBJ2-3, the V gene TRBV7-9; D perhaps matches TRBD1 (6 bases). The receptor's source is a male donor with ankylosing spondylitis. Specimen: blood, either unsorted or a sorted T cell fraction (not recorded which). Here the CDR3 reads CASSSRGDGTDTQYF. Written as DNA, the CDR3 is TGTGCCAGCAGCTCCAGGGGAGACGGTACAGATACGCAGTATTTT.